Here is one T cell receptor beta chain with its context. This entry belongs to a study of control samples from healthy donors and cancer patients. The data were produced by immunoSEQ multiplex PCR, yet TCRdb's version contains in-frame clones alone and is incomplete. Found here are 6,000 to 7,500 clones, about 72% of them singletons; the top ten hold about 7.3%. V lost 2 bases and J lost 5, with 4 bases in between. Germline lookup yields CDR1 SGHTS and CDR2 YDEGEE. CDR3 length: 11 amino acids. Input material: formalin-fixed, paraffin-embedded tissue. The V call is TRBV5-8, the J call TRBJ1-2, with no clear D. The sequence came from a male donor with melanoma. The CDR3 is CASSLLYGYTF. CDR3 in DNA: TGTGCCAGCAGCTTATTATATGGCTACACCTTC.